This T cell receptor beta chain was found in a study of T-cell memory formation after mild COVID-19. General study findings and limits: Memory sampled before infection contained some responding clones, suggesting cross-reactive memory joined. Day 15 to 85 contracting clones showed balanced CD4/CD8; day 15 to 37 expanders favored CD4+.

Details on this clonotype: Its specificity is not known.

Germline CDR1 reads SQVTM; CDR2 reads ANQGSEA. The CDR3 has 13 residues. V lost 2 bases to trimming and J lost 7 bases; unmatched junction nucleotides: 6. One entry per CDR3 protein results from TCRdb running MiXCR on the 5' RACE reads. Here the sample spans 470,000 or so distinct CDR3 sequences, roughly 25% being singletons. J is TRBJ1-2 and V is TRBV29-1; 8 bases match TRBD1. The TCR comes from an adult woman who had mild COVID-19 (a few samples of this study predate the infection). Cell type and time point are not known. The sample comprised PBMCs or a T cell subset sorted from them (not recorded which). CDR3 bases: TGCAGCGTTGAAACCCAGGGGGCCGTTGGCTACACCTTC. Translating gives CSVETQGAVGYTF.